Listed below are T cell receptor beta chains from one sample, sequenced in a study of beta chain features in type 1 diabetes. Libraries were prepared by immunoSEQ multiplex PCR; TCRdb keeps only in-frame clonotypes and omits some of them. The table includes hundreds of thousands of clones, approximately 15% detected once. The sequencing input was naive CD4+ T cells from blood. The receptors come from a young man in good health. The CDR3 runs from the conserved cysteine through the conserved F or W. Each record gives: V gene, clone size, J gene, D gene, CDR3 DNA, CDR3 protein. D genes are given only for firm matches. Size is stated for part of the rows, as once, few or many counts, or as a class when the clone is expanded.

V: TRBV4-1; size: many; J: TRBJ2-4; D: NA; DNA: TGCGCCAGCAGCCAAGGTCTACGAGAAAACATTCAGTACTTC; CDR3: CASSQGLRENIQYF
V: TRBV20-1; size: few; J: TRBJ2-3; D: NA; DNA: TGCAGTGCGATGCTAGCGAATACGCAGTATTTT; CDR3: CSAMLANTQYF
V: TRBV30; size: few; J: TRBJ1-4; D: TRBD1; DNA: TGTGCCTGGACCCCTGACAGGGGGCGTGAAAAACTGTTTTTT; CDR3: CAWTPDRGREKLFF
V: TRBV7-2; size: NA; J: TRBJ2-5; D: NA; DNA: TGTGCCAGCAGCTTTGCAGGCACCCAAGAGACCCAGTACTTC; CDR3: CASSFAGTQETQYF
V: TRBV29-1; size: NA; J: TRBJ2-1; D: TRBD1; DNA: TGCAGCGTCACGGGACAGGGGTTCATTGATGAGCAGTTCTTC; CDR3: CSVTGQGFIDEQFF
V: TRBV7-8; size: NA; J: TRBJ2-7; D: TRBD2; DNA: TGTGCCAGCAGTTTTAGCGGGGACTCCTACGAGCAGTACTTC; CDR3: CASSFSGDSYEQYF
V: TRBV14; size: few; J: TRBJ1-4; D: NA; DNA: TGTGCCAGCAGCCTAAAACAGGGTCGTGAAAAACTGTTTTTT; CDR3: CASSLKQGREKLFF
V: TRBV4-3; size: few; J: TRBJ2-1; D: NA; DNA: TGCGCCAGCAGCCAAGGAACAGCTCACAATGAGCAGTTCTTC; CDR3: CASSQGTAHNEQFF
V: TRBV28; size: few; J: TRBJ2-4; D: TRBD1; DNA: TGTGCCAGCAGTCGACAGGGAACAAAAAACATTCAGTACTTC; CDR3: CASSRQGTKNIQYF
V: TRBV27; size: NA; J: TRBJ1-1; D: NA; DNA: TGTGCCAGCAGTTTATCGGCCTTCACTGAAGCTTTCTTT; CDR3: CASSLSAFTEAFF
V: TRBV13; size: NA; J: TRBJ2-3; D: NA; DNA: TGTGCCAGCAGCCCTAGGAGGGACTCCAGCACAGATACGCAGTATTTT; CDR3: CASSPRRDSSTDTQYF
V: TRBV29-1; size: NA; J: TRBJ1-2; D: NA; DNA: TGCAGCGTTGAAGGGCGGGGAACTTATGGCTACACCTTC; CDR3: CSVEGRGTYGYTF
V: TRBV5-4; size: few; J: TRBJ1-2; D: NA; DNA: TGTGCCAGCACCCTTGCGGGCCGCGGCTACACCTTC; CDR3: CASTLAGRGYTF
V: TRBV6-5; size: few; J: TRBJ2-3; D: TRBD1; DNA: TGTGCCAGCAGGGACAGGGCGGTTACAGATACGCAGTATTTT; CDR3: CASRDRAVTDTQYF
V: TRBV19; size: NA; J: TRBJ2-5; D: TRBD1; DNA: TGTGCCAGTAGTGTGGACAGGGCGAAGACCCAGTACTTC; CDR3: CASSVDRAKTQYF
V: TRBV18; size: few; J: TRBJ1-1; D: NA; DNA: TGTGCCAGCTCACAGGAGTACACTGAAGCTTTCTTT; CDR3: CASSQEYTEAFF
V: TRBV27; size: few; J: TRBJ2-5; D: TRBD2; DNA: TGTGCCAGCAACGCCGGGACTAAAGAGACCCAGTACTTC; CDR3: CASNAGTKETQYF
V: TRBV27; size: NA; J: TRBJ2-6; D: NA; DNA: TGTGCCAGCAGTCTTTCATCTGGGGCCAACGTCCTGACTTTC; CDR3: CASSLSSGANVLTF
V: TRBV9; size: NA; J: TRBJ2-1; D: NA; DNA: TGTGCCAGCAGCGTAGGAGGACCGGGGTACAATGAGCAGTTCTTC; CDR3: CASSVGGPGYNEQFF
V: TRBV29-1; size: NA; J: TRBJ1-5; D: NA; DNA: TGCAGCGTTGAAACCGGTATAGGTAATCAGCCCCAGCATTTT; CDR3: CSVETGIGNQPQHF
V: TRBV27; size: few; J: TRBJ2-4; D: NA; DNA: TGTGCCTCCTCCCCCGCGGGCATAGCCAAAAACATTCAGTACTTC; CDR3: CASSPAGIAKNIQYF
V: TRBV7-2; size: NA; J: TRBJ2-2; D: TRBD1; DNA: TGTGCCAGCAGCCCCGGGACAGCGAACACCGGGGAGCTGTTTTTT; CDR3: CASSPGTANTGELFF
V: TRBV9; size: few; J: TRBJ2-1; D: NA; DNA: TGTGCCAGCAGTGGTGCCAGCGGGTACAATGAGCAGTTCTTC; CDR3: CASSGASGYNEQFF
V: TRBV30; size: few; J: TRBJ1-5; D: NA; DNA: TGTGCCTGGAGCCCAAGGAGGGTAGTGGATCAGCCCCAGCATTTT; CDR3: CAWSPRRVVDQPQHF
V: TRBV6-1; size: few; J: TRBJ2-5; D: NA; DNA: TGTGCCAGCACGACGGAGGTTAAAGAGACCCAGTACTTC; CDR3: CASTTEVKETQYF
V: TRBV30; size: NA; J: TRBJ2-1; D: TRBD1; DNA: TGTGCCCTACAGGGGTCGGCCTACAATGAGCAGTTCTTC; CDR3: CALQGSAYNEQFF
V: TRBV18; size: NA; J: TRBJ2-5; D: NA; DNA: TGTGCCAGCTCACCGATTCATGAGTCGGAGACCCAGTACTTC; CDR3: CASSPIHESETQYF
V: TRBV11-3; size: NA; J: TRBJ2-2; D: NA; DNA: TGTGCCAGCAGCTTAGTGGGGTGGACCGGGGAGCTGTTTTTT; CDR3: CASSLVGWTGELFF
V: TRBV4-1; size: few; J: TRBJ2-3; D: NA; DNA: TGCGCCAGCAGTCGAACAGATACGCAGTATTTT; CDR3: CASSRTDTQYF
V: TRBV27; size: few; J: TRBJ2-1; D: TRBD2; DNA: TGTGCCACCGGGGGGGTCTACAATGAGCAGTTCTTC; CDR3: CATGGVYNEQFF
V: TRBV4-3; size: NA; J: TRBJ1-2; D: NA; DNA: TGCGCCAGCAGCCAAGATTTGAGGGGCTATGGCTACACCTTC; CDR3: CASSQDLRGYGYTF
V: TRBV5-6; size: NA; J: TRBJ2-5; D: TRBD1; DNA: TGTGCCAGCAGCTTGGGACAGGGGATACAAGAGACCCAGTACTTC; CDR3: CASSLGQGIQETQYF
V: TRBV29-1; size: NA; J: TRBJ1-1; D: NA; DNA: TGCAGCGGAAGCATTGGTCAAGGCACTGAAGCTTTCTTT; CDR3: CSGSIGQGTEAFF
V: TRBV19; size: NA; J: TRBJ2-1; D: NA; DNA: TGTGCCAGTAGTATCGGACGCGGCTCCTACAATGAGCAGTTCTTC; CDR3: CASSIGRGSYNEQFF
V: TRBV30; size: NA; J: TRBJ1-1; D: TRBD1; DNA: TGTGCCTGGAGGCCAAGGGGGCGTCGTACTGAAGCTTTCTTT; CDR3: CAWRPRGRRTEAFF
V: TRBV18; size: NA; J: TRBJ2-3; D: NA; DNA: TGTGCCAGCTCACCAGTCGTTCTCAGTCTCCGCACAGATACGCAGTATTTT; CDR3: CASSPVVLSLRTDTQYF
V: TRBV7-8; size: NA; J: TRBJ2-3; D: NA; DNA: TGTGCCAGCAGCACAATTAGCGGCCTCACAGATACGCAGTATTTT; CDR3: CASSTISGLTDTQYF
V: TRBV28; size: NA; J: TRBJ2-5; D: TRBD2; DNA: TGTGCCAGCAGTTTAAGGCTAGCGGGAGAGACCCAGTACTTC; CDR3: CASSLRLAGETQYF
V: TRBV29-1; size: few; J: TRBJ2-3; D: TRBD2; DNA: TGCAGCCTAAAGCGGGGGCCCACAGATACGCAGTATTTT; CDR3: CSLKRGPTDTQYF
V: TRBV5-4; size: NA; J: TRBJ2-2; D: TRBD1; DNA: TGTGCCAGCAGCTTTTACAGGGGTGCCGGGGAGCTGTTTTTT; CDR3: CASSFYRGAGELFF
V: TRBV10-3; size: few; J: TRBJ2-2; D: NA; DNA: TGTGCCATCAAGTCAGGCAGGGATGTCGCCGGGGAGCTGTTTTTT; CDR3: CAIKSGRDVAGELFF
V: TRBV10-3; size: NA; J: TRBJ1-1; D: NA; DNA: TGTGCCATCAGTCGGGAAACTGAAGCTTTCTTT; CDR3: CAISRETEAFF
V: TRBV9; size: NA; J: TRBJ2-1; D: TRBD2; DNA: TGTGCCAGCGCGCGGGAGAGCTCCTACAATGAGCAGTTCTTC; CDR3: CASARESSYNEQFF
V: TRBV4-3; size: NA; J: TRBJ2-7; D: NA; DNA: TGCGCCAGCAGCCAAGGAGGGGCCAGGGTCGGTGGCGAGCAGTACTTC; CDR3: CASSQGGARVGGEQYF
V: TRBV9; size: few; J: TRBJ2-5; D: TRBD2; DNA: TGTGCCAGCAGCGTAGGACTAGCGGGAGCAACCGATCAAGAGACCCAGTACTTC; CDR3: CASSVGLAGATDQETQYF